This note documents a single T cell receptor beta chain sequence. The antigen this receptor binds is unknown. Base qualities are missing; no much larger clone stands one base away. The data originate from a study of T cells and Merkel cell carcinoma outcomes (dated by TCRdb to about 2020). Regarding the study in general: In patients with Merkel cell carcinoma, researchers looked at whether the T-cell repertoire of the tumor, along with T-cell density, could predict clinical outcome.

Study-wide findings and limitations: Clinical outcomes in Merkel cell carcinoma patients were reported to be predicted by T-cell repertoire features combined with T-cell density.

The samples were obtained from people who had Merkel cell carcinoma. The CDR3 holds 14 amino acids from the cysteine to the phenylalanine. Only the CDR3 region is kept as DNA, spanning 42 bases read in frame from base 1. For CDR1 and CDR2, the germline V gene lists SQVTM and ANQGSEA. V drops 7 bases and J drops 4 bases, leaving 18 bases in between. Libraries were prepared through the immunoSEQ multiplex PCR assay. TCRdb carries this immuneACCESS record with in-frame sequences only. Its versions omit some clonotypes, under half of them owing to an unresolved V gene in the studies checked, with the rest unexplained. This sample holds some 21,000 clones; about four fifths were observed only once. Of the sample, over 3% falls within the top ten clones.

This chain is built from TRBV29-1 and TRBJ2-3; a tentative D call is TRBD2 (7 bases match). This sequence originates from a human donor with Merkel cell carcinoma. The source material was tumor tissue from Merkel cell carcinoma. The DNA sequence reads TGCAGCGGGGGAGGACTAGGGGGTCCAGATACGCAGTATTTT. The encoded protein is CSGGGLGGPDTQYF.